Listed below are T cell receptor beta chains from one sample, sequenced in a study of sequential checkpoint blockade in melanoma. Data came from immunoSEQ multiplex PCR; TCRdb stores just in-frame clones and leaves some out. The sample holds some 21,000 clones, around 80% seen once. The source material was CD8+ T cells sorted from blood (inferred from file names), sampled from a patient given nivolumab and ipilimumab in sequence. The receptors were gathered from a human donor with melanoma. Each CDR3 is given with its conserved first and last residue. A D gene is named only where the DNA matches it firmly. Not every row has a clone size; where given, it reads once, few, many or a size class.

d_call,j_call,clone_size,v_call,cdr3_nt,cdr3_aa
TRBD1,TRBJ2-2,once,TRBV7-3,TGTGCCAGCAGCTTAGGGGACAGGCCGAACACCGGGGAGCTGTTTTTT,CASSLGDRPNTGELFF
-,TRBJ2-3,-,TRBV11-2,TGTGCCAGCAGCGGACTATATTCCACAGATACGCAGTATTTT,CASSGLYSTDTQYF
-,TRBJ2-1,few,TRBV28,TGTGCCAGCACCTTTTACGGGTATAGTGGAAACGAGCAGTTCTTC,CASTFYGYSGNEQFF
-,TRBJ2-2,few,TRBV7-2,TGTGCCAGCAGCCCATTGAGTTCCAGGGAGCTGTTTTTT,CASSPLSSRELFF
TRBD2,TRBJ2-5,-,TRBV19,TGTGCCAGTAGTAGATCTACCGCCGCGGGACTAGCGGAAGAGACCCAGTACTTC,CASSRSTAAGLAEETQYF
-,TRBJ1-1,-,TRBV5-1,TGCGCCAGCAGCTCCAGGGTCAGGGGCACTGAAGCTTTCTTT,CASSSRVRGTEAFF
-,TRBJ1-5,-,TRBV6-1,TGTGCCAGCAGTGGGTGGACAGAGGGCCAGCCCCAGCATTTT,CASSGWTEGQPQHF
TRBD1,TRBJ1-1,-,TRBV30,TGTGCCTGGAGCCGGGACAGGGGGGAAGCTTTCTTT,CAWSRDRGEAFF
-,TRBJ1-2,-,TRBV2,TGTGCCAGCAGAGGCATCGGGGGGCTGAATGGCTACACCTTC,CASRGIGGLNGYTF
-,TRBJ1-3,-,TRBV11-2,TGTGCCAGCAGTACCCAGGCCCAACTGACGGGAAACACCATATATTTT,CASSTQAQLTGNTIYF
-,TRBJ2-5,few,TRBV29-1,TGCAGCGCGGTCACTAGTGCTCCAGAGACCCAGTACTTC,CSAVTSAPETQYF
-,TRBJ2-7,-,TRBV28,TGTGCCAGCAGTCCCCCGGGAGCCCAATACGAGCAGTACTTC,CASSPPGAQYEQYF
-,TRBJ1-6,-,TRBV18,TGTGCCAGCTCACCAGGGGAGAGACATTCACCCCTCCACTTT,CASSPGERHSPLHF
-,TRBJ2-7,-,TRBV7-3,TGTGCCAGCAGCTTGTCATTCGGGAGATCAGAGCAGTACTTC,CASSLSFGRSEQYF
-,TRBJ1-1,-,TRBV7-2,TGTGCCAGCAGCCGCCAGATGAACACTGAAGCTTTCTTT,CASSRQMNTEAFF
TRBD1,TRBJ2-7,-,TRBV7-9,TGTGCCAGCAGCCCCTGGACAGGGTTCAACGAGCAGTACTTC,CASSPWTGFNEQYF
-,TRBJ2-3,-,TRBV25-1,TGTGCCAGCAGTGAGGGACTCTGGGTGCAGTATTTT,CASSEGLWVQYF
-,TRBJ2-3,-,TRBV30,TGTGCCTGGAGTCGTCACAAAGATACGCAGTATTTT,CAWSRHKDTQYF
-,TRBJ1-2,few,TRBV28,TGTGCCAGCAGTGGGGGGAATCTCATTGGCTACACCTTC,CASSGGNLIGYTF
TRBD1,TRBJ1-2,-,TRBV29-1,TGCAGCACCTGGGACAGCTATGGCTACACCTTC,CSTWDSYGYTF
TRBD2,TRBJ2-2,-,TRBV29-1,TGCAGCGTTAAAGGGACTAGTATGACCGGGGAGCTGTTTTTT,CSVKGTSMTGELFF
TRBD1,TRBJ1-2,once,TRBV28,TGTGCCAGCAGTTTATCGTCCGGGACAGGGAGTTACTCCTATGGCTACACCTTC,CASSLSSGTGSYSYGYTF
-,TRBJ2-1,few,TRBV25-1,TGTGCCAGCAGTGAAATATCAGGGGATGAGCAGTTCTTC,CASSEISGDEQFF
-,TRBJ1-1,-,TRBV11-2,TGTGCCAGCAGCTTAGTATCGGGAGTGGGTACTGAAGCTTTCTTT,CASSLVSGVGTEAFF
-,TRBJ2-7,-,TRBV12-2,TGTGCAAGTCGCTTAGTCATTACCGGGACTAGCGGGAGTTACGAGCAGTACTTC,CASRLVITGTSGSYEQYF
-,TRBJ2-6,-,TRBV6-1,TGTGCCAGCTCCCTAACAGGGACCGGGGCCAACGTCCTGACTTTC,CASSLTGTGANVLTF
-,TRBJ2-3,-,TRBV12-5,TGTGCTAGTGGACGGGACTCCCACACAGATACGCAGTATTTT,CASGRDSHTDTQYF
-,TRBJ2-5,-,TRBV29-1,TGCAGCGTTTGTGACAGTCAGGCCAGAGAGACCCAGTACTTC,CSVCDSQARETQYF
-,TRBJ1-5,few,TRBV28,TGTGCCAGCAGTTATTCAGGGATGATCCTTAGCAATCAGCCCCAGCATTTT,CASSYSGMILSNQPQHF
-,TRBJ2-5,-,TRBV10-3,TGTGCCATCAGTGCGGGTGTGGAGACCCAGTACTTC,CAISAGVETQYF
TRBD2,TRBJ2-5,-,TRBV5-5,TGTGCCAGCAGCTTGGGACTAGCGGGACTAGAGACCCAGTACTTC,CASSLGLAGLETQYF
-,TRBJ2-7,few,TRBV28,TGTGCCAGCAGTGCCAGGGTTCCCTACGAGCAGTACTTC,CASSARVPYEQYF
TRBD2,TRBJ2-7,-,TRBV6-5,TGTGCCAGCAGTTACACACTAGCGGGAGGGCCAAGGGAGCAGTACTTC,CASSYTLAGGPREQYF
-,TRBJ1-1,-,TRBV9,TGTGCCAGCAGCGCTTACCGGGATTATAACACTGAAGCTTTCTTT,CASSAYRDYNTEAFF
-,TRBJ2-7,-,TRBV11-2,TGTGCCAGCGGGGGATGGAGGGGAAGTCTCTACGAGCAGTACTTC,CASGGWRGSLYEQYF
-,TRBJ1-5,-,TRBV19,TGTGCCAGTAGCCCGGTCTATAGCAATCAGCCCCAGCATTTT,CASSPVYSNQPQHF
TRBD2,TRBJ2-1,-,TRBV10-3,TGTGCCATCAGTGAGTCGATAGCGGGAGACTACAATGAGCAGTTCTTC,CAISESIAGDYNEQFF
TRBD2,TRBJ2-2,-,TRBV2,TGTGCCAGCAAAGGACTAGCGGGAGCCCCCGGGGCCGGGGAGCTGTTTTTT,CASKGLAGAPGAGELFF
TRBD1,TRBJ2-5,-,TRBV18,TGTGCCAGCTCACCTTTGGACAGGTTGCAAGAGACCCAGTACTTC,CASSPLDRLQETQYF
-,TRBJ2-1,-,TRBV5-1,TGCGCCAGCAGCTTGGTAGGCGGGACGGCCAATGAGCAGTTCTTC,CASSLVGGTANEQFF
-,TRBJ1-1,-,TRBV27,TGTGCCAGCAGTTTATGGGGAGCGATGAACACTGAAGCTTTCTTT,CASSLWGAMNTEAFF
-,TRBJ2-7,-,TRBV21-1,TGTGCCAGCAGCGGTGACAGGGGGTCCCACTACGAGCAGTACTTC,CASSGDRGSHYEQYF
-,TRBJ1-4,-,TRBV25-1,TGTGCCAGCCAACCGAGGGGGAATGAAAAACTGTTTTTT,CASQPRGNEKLFF
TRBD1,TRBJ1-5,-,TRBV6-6,TGTGCCAGCAGTTACTCGGACAGGTCTCAGCCCCAGCATTTT,CASSYSDRSQPQHF
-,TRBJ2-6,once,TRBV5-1,TGCGCCAGCAGATCACGCGGGACAGTCGAACTCTCTGGGGCCAACGTCCTGACTTTC,CASRSRGTVELSGANVLTF
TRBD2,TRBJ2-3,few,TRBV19,TGTGCCAGTAGGGCCCCTAACCCGGGACTAGCGGTCCGCACAGATACGCAGTATTTT,CASRAPNPGLAVRTDTQYF
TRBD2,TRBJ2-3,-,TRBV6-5,TGTGCCAGCAGTTCCCGGACTAGCGGGAGCACAGATACGCAGTATTTT,CASSSRTSGSTDTQYF
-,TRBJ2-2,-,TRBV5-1,TGCGCCAGCAGCCGGGATCCCCAGTACACCGGGGAGCTGTTTTTT,CASSRDPQYTGELFF
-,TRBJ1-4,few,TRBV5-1,TGCGCCAGCAGCCAAGTTCTCGGAGGGACGGGCGAAAAACTGTTTTTT,CASSQVLGGTGEKLFF
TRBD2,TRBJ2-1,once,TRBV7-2,TGTGCCAGCAGCTTCCTAGCGGGAGGCGTCTACAATGAGCAGTTCTTC,CASSFLAGGVYNEQFF
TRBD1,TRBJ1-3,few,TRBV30,TGTGCCTGCATATCGACAGGGCACGGAAACACCATATATTTT,CACISTGHGNTIYF
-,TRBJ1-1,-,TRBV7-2,TGTGCCAGCACCATACAGATAGTGAACACTGAAGCTTTCTTT,CASTIQIVNTEAFF
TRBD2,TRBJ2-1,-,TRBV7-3,TGTGCCAGCAGCCGAGGGGGACTAGCGGGAGGGAATGAGCAGTTCTTC,CASSRGGLAGGNEQFF
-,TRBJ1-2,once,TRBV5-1,TGCGCCAGCAGCCCGGAAGGGGGGGGCTATGGCTACACCTTC,CASSPEGGGYGYTF
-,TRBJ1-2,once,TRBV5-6,TGTGCCAGCAGACAATACCGGGACAATCCTAACTATGGCTACACCTTC,CASRQYRDNPNYGYTF
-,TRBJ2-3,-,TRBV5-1,TGCGCCAGCAGCCAGACGGGAGAGCGCACAGATACGCAGTATTTT,CASSQTGERTDTQYF
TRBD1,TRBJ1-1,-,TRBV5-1,TGCGCCAGCAGCTCCGGGACAGAGATGAACACTGAAGCTTTCTTT,CASSSGTEMNTEAFF